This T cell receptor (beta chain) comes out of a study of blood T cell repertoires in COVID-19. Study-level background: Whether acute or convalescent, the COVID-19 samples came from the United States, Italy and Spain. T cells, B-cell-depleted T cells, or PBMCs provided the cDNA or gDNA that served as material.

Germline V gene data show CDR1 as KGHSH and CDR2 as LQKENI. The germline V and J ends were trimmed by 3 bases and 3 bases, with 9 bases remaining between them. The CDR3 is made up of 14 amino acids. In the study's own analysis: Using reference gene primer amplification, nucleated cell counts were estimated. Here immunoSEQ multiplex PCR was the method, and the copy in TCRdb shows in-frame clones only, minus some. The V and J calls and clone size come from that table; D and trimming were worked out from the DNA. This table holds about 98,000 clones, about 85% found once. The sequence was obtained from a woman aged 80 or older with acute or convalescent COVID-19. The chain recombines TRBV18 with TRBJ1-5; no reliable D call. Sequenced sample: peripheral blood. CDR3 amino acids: CASSPGSSNQPQHF. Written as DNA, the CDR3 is TGTGCCAGCTCACCCGGGAGCTCCAATCAGCCCCAGCATTTT. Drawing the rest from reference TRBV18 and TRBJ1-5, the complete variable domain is NAGVMQNPRHLVRRRGQEARLRCSPMKGHSHVYWYRQLPEEGLKFMVYLQKENIIDESGMPKERFSAEFPKEGPSILRIQQVVRGDSAAYFCASSPGSSNQPQHFGDGTRLSIL.